The clone carrying this T cell receptor (beta chain) was seen at least ten times. RNA transcripts served as the template for amplifying TCR beta CDR3 regions. TCR CDR3 regions were first amplified by RT-PCR with HTBI primers. TCRdb itself ran the multiplex PCR reads through MiXCR, one entry per CDR3 protein. This table has some 600,000 distinct CDR3 sequences, more than 11% appearing once. This sample is part of a study of T cells in Graves' hyperthyroidism and ophthalmopathy. The CDR3 has 13 residues. Trimming shortened V by 5 bases and J by 5 bases, and 9 bases separated the two germline ends. The receptor was isolated from a woman in her twenties or thirties with Graves' hyperthyroidism that later progressed to Graves' ophthalmopathy. Input material: blood. The J gene is TRBJ1-4, the V gene TRBV12-3 or TRBV12-4; D is ambiguous. The CDR3 DNA follows: TGTGCCAGCAGTCTTGACCTCAATGAAAAACTGTTTTTT. Its translation: CASSLDLNEKLFF.